The 6 T cell receptor beta chains listed next were all sequenced from one sample in a study of PD-1 blockade in classical Hodgkin lymphoma. Clones were sequenced by immunoSEQ multiplex PCR, and TCRdb holds only the in-frame ones, with some missing. The sample shows under 5,500 clones, about three quarters of them seen only once. Each patient experienced a relapse that followed autologous stem cell transplantation, and brentuximab vedotin exposure varied. From thawed PBMCs, CD8+ T cells were isolated by magnetic negative selection. The sequencing here drew on CD8+ T cells from blood, taken at baseline. These receptors were taken from a human donor with classical Hodgkin lymphoma.

V is TRBV7-8 and J is TRBJ1-2; 7 nucleotides match TRBD1. This CDR3 has 14 residues. Germline lookup yields CDR1 SGHVS and CDR2 FQNEAQ. Germline trimming cut 4 bases from V and 3 bases from J; bases unmatched to any gene: 5. Here the CDR3 reads CASSSGGFDYGYTF. Written as DNA, the CDR3 is TGTGCCAGCAGCTCAGGGGGGTTTGACTATGGCTACACCTTC.

The chain combines TRBV5-6 with TRBJ2-2; D unresolved. CDR1 and CDR2 from the germline V gene are SGHDT and YYEEEE. The germline V and J ends were trimmed by 6 bases and 6 bases, with 18 bases remaining between them. The CDR3 is 15 amino acids. The CDR3 DNA reads as TGTGCCAGCACCACGGTGGATGTTCTGCCCGGGGAGCTGTTTTTT. Translated: CASTTVDVLPGELFF.

This clone was seen a handful of times. The chain uses TRBV19 and TRBJ1-1, with a tentative D call TRBD1 (6 bases). CDR3 length: 13 amino acids. V was cut by 3 bases and J by 7 bases, with 12 bases left in between. Germline V CDR1 and CDR2: LNHDA, SQIVND (reference sequence). CDR3 nucleotide sequence: TGTGCCAGTAGTATTGAAAGGGGGGATGAAGCTTTCTTT. Translating gives CASSIERGDEAFF. Filled out from reference TRBV19 and TRBJ1-1, the complete variable domain reads DGGITQSPKYLFRKEGQNVTLSCEQNLNHDAMYWYRQDPGQGLRLIYYSQIVNDFQKGDIAEGYSVSREKKESFPLTVTSAQKNPTAFYLCASSIERGDEAFFGQGTRLTVV.

This clone was observed a few times. The gene calls are TRBV2 and TRBJ2-7; a possible D gene is TRBD2 (5 bases). This CDR3 comprises 14 residues. The germline V and J ends were trimmed by 6 bases and 7 bases, with 19 bases remaining between them. Germline V CDR1 and CDR2: SNHLY, FYNNEI. The CDR3 DNA sequence: TGTGCCAGCAGCCAAAGGAGGCCCCGCGGGGAGCAGTACTTC. This sequence encodes CASSQRRPRGEQYF. The full variable domain, its missing parts supplied by reference TRBV2 and TRBJ2-7, is EPEVTQTPSHQVTQMGQEVILRCVPISNHLYFYWYRQILGQKVEFLVSFYNNEISEKSEIFDDQFSVERPDGSNFTLKIRSTKLEDSAMYFCASSQRRPRGEQYFGPGTRLTVT.

A single count supports this clone. The chain is built from TRBV9 and TRBJ1-4; D remains unclear. Germline V gene sequence: CDR1 SGDLS, CDR2 YYNGEE. Trimming cost V 0 bases and J 0 bases, with 15 bases left between them. The CDR3 sequence is 18 residues long. The CDR3 is CASSVGLADNPTNEKLFF. In DNA, the CDR3 is TGTGCCAGCAGCGTAGGGCTAGCAGATAATCCAACTAATGAAAAACTGTTTTTT. The full variable domain, its missing parts supplied by reference TRBV9 and TRBJ1-4, is DSGVTQTPKHLITATGQRVTLRCSPRSGDLSVYWYQQSLDQGLQFLIQYYNGEERAKGNILERFSAQQFPDLHSELNLSSLELGDSALYFCASSVGLADNPTNEKLFFGSGTQLSVL.

The V call is TRBV4-3, the J call TRBJ2-3, with D maybe TRBD1 (6 bases). There are 12 residues in the CDR3. Germline CDR1 and CDR2: LGHNA and YSLEER. Trimming shortened V by 7 bases and J by 4 bases, and 9 bases separated the two germline ends. This CDR3 reads CASKGDPDTQYF. As DNA, the CDR3 is TGCGCCAGCAAGGGGGACCCAGATACGCAGTATTTT.